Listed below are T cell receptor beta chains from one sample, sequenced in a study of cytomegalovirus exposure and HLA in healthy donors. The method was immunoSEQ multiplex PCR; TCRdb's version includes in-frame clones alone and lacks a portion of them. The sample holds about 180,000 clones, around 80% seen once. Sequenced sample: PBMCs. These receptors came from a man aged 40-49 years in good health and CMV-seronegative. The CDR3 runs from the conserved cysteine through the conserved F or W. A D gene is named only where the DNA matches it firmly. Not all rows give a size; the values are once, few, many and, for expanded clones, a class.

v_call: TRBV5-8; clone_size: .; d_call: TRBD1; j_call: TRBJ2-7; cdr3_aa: CASRWTGGPYEQYF; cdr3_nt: TGTGCCAGCAGGTGGACAGGGGGTCCTTACGAGCAGTACTTC
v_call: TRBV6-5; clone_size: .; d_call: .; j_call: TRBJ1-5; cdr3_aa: CASSSQGSANQPQHF; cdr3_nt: TGTGCCAGCAGTTCCCAGGGTTCAGCTAATCAGCCCCAGCATTTT
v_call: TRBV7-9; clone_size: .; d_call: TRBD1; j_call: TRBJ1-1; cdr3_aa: CSSSLVRGQGVEAFF; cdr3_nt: TGTTCCAGCAGCTTAGTGCGGGGACAGGGAGTTGAAGCTTTCTTT
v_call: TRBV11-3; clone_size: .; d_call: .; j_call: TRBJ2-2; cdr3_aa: CASSSITGELFF; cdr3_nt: TGTGCCAGCAGCTCAATTACCGGGGAGCTGTTTTTT
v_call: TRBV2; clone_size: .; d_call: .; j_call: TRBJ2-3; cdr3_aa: CASRAEQGADTQYF; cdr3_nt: TGTGCCAGCAGGGCTGAACAGGGCGCAGATACGCAGTATTTT
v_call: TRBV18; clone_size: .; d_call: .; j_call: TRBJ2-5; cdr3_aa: CASSPLSQNRLGETQYF; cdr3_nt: TGTGCCAGCTCACCACTCTCCCAGAACCGACTGGGAGAGACCCAGTACTTC
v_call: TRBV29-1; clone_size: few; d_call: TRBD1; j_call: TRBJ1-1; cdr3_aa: CSVGGGRVTEAFF; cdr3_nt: TGCAGCGTTGGAGGGGGCAGGGTCACTGAAGCTTTCTTT
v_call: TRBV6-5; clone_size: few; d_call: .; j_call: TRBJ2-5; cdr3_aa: CASSYDRQETQYF; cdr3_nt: TGTGCCAGCAGTTATGACAGGCAAGAGACCCAGTACTTC
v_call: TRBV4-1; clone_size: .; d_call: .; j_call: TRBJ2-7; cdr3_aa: CASSSQLTYEQYF; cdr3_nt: TGCGCCAGCAGCTCGCAGTTAACCTACGAGCAGTACTTC
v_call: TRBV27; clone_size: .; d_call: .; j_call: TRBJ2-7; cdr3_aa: CASSLQGYEQYF; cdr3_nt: TGTGCCAGCAGTTTACAGGGCTACGAGCAGTACTTC
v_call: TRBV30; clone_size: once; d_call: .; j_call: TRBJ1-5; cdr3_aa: CAWSSVGTNQPQHF; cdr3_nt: TGTGCCTGGAGTAGTGTTGGGACAAATCAGCCCCAGCATTTT